This entry lists 12 T cell receptor beta chains sequenced from one sample in a study of blood T cell repertoires in COVID-19. Here immunoSEQ multiplex PCR was the method, and the copy in TCRdb shows in-frame clones only, minus some. The sample holds roughly 360,000 clones, more than 75% seen once. Input material: PBMCs or T cells enriched from blood (not recorded which). These receptors were collected from a woman aged 25 to 39 with acute COVID-19.

This clone was seen only once. V usage is TRBV25-1 and J usage is TRBJ2-7, with D possibly being TRBD2 (6 bases). The V gene lost 6 bases and the J gene lost 4 bases, with 16 bases spanning the gap. The CDR3 covers 14 residues. In germline, CDR1 is MGHDK, CDR2 SYGVNS. The CDR3 DNA reads as TGTGCCAGCAGAGGCTGGAGGGAATTTTACGAGCAGTACTTC. Protein: CASRGWREFYEQYF.

This sequence joins TRBV28 and TRBJ2-5; 10 nucleotides agree with TRBD2. This CDR3 is 16 amino acids long. Germline V gives CDR1 MDHEN, CDR2 SYDVKM. V lost 5 bases, J lost 4 bases, and 10 bases stayed unmatched. The CDR3 here is CASSVSGGKVLETQYF. The CDR3 region has the DNA TGTGCCAGCAGTGTTAGCGGGGGGAAAGTCTTAGAGACCCAGTACTTC. Using reference TRBV28 and TRBJ2-5 for the parts outside the CDR3, the full variable domain is DVKVTQSSRYLVKRTGEKVFLECVQDMDHENMFWYRQDPGLGLRLIYFSYDVKMKEKGDIPEGYSVSREKKERFSLILESASTNQTSMYLCASSVSGGKVLETQYFGPGTRLLVL.

V and J are TRBV6-5 and TRBJ2-7; D perhaps matches TRBD1 (5 bases). V dropped 2 bases and J dropped 5 bases, with 10 bases sitting between them. There are 13 residues in the CDR3. Per the germline V gene, CDR1 is MNHEY and CDR2 is SVGAGI. CDR3 in amino acids: CASSYVQGDEQYF. The CDR3, as DNA: TGTGCCAGCAGTTACGTCCAGGGTGACGAGCAGTACTTC.

Points on this clone: A junction boundary mismatches the germline segment, possibly from a read error. J is TRBJ1-6 and V is TRBV3-1 (or the pseudogene TRBV3-2); possibly TRBD1 for D (6 bases). The CDR3 is 14 amino acids. Germline loops: CDR1 LGHDT, CDR2 YNNKEL (reference sequence). This chain's CDR3 is CASTQGGRNSPLHF. CDR3 DNA: TGTGCCAGCACCCAAGGGGGGCGGAATTCACCCCTCCACTTT.

The V and J genes are TRBV5-1 and TRBJ1-6, with 10 bases identical to TRBD1. This CDR3 spans 16 amino acids. Trimming cost V 4 bases and J 6 bases; bases outside gene matches: 7. From germline, CDR1 is SGHRS and CDR2 YFSETQ. CDR3 nucleotide sequence: TGCGCCAGCAGCCCTCTGACAGGGGGCATTAATTCACCCCTCCACTTT. Translating it yields CASSPLTGGINSPLHF.

The chain carries TRBV18 and TRBJ1-6; maybe TRBD1 (5 bases). The ends were cut back, 1 base at V and 8 bases at J, with 18 bases in the middle. The CDR3 length is 17 residues. Germline CDR1 is KGHSH and CDR2 is LQKENI. The CDR3 is CASSPHELGRGDSPLHF. DNA of the CDR3: TGTGCCAGCTCACCACACGAGTTAGGAAGGGGTGATTCACCCCTCCACTTT.

This chain uses TRBV6-5 with TRBJ2-7; a possible D gene is TRBD1 (5 bases). Trimming pared 1 base from V and 0 bases from J, leaving 7 bases between. The CDR3 contains 14 residues. Germline V lookup: CDR1 MNHEY, CDR2 SVGAGI. CDR3 amino acids: CASSYLQGSYEQYF. As DNA, the CDR3 is TGTGCCAGCAGTTACTTGCAGGGCTCCTACGAGCAGTACTTC.

The DNA of the CDR3 is TGTGCTAGTGGTCAAAACAGGGGGCCCACCTTC. Translating gives CASGQNRGPTF. This chain joins TRBV12-5 and TRBJ1-2; 9 bases map to TRBD1. The CDR3 has 11 amino acids. V shed 5 bases and J 13 bases; nucleotides not matched to a gene: 5. Germline V CDR1 and CDR2: LGHNT, FRNRAP.

V gene TRBV5-4 combines with J gene TRBJ2-1; tentative D call: TRBD1 (6 bases). Per the germline V gene, CDR1 is SGHNT and CDR2 is YYREEE (reference sequence). This CDR3 is 15 amino acids long. Trimming stripped 4 bases from V and 4 bases from J, with 15 bases between. CDR3 region: CASSPPGEVYNEQFF. CDR3 in DNA: TGTGCCAGCAGCCCGCCAGGGGAAGTATACAATGAGCAGTTCTTC. Variable domain in full (rest from reference TRBV5-4 and TRBJ2-1): ETGVTQSPTHLIKTRGQQVTLRCSSQSGHNTVSWYQQALGQGPQFIFQYYREEENGRGNFPPRFSGLQFPNYSSELNVNALELDDSALYLCASSPPGEVYNEQFFGPGTRLTVL.

The chain employs TRBV3-1 (or the pseudogene TRBV3-2) and TRBJ1-6, with D uncertain. This CDR3 is built from 18 residues. The V end lost 5 bases, the J end lost 5 bases, and 22 bases lay between the germline ends. Per the germline V gene, CDR1 is LGHDT and CDR2 is YNNKEL (reference sequence). The CDR3 DNA reads as TGTGCCAGCAGCTTATGGTCAAGACGGGATCCGGATAATTCACCCCTCCACTTT. Residues: CASSLWSRRDPDNSPLHF.

J is TRBJ2-5 and V is TRBV19; maybe TRBD2 (5 bases). The germline V gene encodes CDR1 LNHDA and CDR2 SQIVND (reference sequence). The CDR3 has 15 amino acids. Trimming left V 7 bases short and J 5 bases short, with 20 bases between. Here the CDR3 DNA reads TGTGCCAGTACCCCGGGAAGGTTGGCCAGGGAGACCCAGTACTTC. It specifies CASTPGRLARETQYF.

This clone is a singleton in its sample. The rearrangement joins TRBV7-2 to TRBJ1-2; D is perhaps TRBD1 (6 bases). The CDR3 length is 15 residues. Trimming stripped 0 bases from V and 1 base from J, with 9 bases between. CDR1 and CDR2 from the germline V gene are SGHTA and FQGNSA. CDR3 sequence reads: CASSLARGGNYGYTF. The CDR3 DNA sequence: TGTGCCAGCAGCTTAGCAAGGGGGGGTAACTATGGCTACACCTTC. The variable domain in full, with the rest retrieved from reference TRBV7-2 and TRBJ1-2, is GAGVSQSPSNKVTEKGKDVELRCDPISGHTALYWYRQSLGQGLEFLIYFQGNSAPDKSGLPSDRFSAERTGGSVSTLTIQRTQQEDSAVYLCASSLARGGNYGYTFGSGTRLTVV.